Reported below is one TCR beta chain. Per the study methods: Amplification with reference gene primers provided the estimates of nucleated cell counts. Assay used: immunoSEQ multiplex PCR; TCRdb lists only in-frame clones, some missing. That table furnishes V, J and clone size, whereas the DNA furnished D and trimming. The sample contains 90,000 to 120,000 clones, about nine tenths of which appear only once. The germline V gene encodes CDR1 WSHSY and CDR2 SAAADI. V lost 0 bases and J lost 6; bases outside the gene matches: 4. CDR3 size: 15 residues. This record comes from a study of blood T cell repertoires in COVID-19.

This clonotype was obtained from a man aged 50 to 59 with active or convalescent COVID-19. V usage is TRBV10-2 and J usage is TRBJ2-7, with 11 bases lining up with TRBD2. Sequenced: peripheral blood. CDR3 sequence (DNA): TGCGCCAGCAGTGAGTCCGGGCTAGCGGGAGGCGAGCAGTACTTC. This sequence encodes CASSESGLAGGEQYF.